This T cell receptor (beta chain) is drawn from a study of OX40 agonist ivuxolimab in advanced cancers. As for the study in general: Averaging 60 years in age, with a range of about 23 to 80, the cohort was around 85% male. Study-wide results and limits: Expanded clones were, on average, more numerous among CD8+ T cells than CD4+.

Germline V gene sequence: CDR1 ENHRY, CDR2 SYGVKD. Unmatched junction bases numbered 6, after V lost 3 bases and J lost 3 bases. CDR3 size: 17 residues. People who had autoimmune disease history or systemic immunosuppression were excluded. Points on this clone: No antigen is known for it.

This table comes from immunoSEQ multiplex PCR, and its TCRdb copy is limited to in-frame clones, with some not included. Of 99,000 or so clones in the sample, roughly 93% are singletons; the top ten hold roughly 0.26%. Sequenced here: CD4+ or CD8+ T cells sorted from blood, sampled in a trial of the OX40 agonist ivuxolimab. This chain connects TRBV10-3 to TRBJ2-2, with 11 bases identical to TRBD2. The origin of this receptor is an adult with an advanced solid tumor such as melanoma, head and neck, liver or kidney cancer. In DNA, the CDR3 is TGTGCCATCAGTGAAACCGCGACTAGCGGGGACACCGGGGAGCTGTTTTTT. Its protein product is CAISETATSGDTGELFF.